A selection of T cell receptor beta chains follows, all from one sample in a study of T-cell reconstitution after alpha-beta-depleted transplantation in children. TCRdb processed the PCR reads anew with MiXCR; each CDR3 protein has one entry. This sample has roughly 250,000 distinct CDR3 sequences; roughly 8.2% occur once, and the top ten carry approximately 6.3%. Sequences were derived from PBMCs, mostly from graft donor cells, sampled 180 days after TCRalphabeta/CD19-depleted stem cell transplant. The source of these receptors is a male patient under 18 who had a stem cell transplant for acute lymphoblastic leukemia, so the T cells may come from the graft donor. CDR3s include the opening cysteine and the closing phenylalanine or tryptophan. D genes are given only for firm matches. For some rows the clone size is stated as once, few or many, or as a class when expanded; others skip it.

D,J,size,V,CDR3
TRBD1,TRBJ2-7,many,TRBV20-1,CSARDRTGDPYEQYF
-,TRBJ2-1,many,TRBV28,CASSPPGLPNEQFF
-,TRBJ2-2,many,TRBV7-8,CASSPGLHRNTGELFF
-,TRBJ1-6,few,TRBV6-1,CASSEVVGSRPLHF
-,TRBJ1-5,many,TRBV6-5,CASSKSGQRQPQHF
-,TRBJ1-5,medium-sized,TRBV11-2,CASSLAGQSNQPQHF
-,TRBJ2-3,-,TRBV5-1,CASSSFGAGTDTQYF
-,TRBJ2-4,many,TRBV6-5,CASSYSLKNIQYF
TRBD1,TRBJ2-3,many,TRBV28,CASSVRVGGKDTQYF
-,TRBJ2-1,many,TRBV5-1,CASRFGGEQFF
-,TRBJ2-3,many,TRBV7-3,CASSPYRIDSTDTQYF
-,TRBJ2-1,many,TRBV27,CASSFSGRRGYNEQFF
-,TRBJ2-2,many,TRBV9,CASSVQSPGELFF
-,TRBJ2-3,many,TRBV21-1,CASSKVCGRPSTRKSVDTQYF
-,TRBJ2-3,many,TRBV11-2,CASSRTIGGKDTQYF
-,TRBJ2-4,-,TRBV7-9,CASSFQGMKNIQYF
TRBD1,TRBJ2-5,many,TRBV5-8,CASSLARGRYTQETQYF
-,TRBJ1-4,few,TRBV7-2,CASSLPGRNEKLFF
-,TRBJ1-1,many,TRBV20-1,CSATRGEAFF
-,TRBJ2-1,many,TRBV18,CASSQNPWTTANEQFF
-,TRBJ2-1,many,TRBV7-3,CASSFQRSSYNEQFF
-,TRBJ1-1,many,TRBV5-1,CASSTLDTEAFF
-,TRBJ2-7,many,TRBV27,CASRKTSSHEQYF
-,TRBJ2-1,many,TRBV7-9,CASSLGLWAASKDEQFF
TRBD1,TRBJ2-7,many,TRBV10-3,CAISVGQGYEQYF
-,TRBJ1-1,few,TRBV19,CASRTGTLNTEAFF
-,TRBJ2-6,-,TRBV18,CASSPGRTSGANVLTF
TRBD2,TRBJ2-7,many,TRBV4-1,CASSQSGLAGGRPRSSYEQYF
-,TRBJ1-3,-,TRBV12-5,CASGGTGTSGDSGNTIYF
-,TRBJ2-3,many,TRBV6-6,CASRWRGADTQYF
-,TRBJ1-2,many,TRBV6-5,CASSTSVAYGYTF
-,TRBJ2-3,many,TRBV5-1,CASSPDTTDTQYF
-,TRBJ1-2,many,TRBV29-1,CSVAVGYGGYTF
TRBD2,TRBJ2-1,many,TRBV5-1,CASSLALAASYNEQFF
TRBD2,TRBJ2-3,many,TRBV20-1,CSARTSGTWDTQYF
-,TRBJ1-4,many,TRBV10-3,CAIRRATNEKLFF
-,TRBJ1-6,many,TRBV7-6,CASSLVPSSYNSPLHF
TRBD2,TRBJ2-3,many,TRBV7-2,CASSLRGSTDTQYF
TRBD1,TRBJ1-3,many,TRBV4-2,CASSQVPGQVSGNTIYF
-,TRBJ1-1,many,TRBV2,CASSPWGGDTEAFF
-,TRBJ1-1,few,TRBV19,CASRARGHSNTEAFF
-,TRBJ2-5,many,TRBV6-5,CASSYGFGLQETQYF
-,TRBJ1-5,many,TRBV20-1,CSVRRTTGGDQPQHF
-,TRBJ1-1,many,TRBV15,CATSGGALLTF
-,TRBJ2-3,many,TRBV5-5,CASSSIHSSTDTQYF
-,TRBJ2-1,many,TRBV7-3,CASSSGRFRGQFF
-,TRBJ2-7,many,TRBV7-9,CASSSSGTPSYEQYF
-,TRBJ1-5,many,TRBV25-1,CASSEIGQPQHF
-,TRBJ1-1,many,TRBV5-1,CASSLETTEAFF
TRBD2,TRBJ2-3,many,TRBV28,CASSSTGGGSSDTQYF
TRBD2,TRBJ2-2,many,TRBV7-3,CASSRKRGTNTGELFF
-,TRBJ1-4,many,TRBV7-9,CASTTGPTNEKLFF
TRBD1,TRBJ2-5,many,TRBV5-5,CASSQGTAREETQYF
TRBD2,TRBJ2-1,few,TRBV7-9,CASSLGQRGGRDEQFF
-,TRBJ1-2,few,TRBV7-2,CASSLGRAGPYYGYTF
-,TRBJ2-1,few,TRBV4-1,CASSQVRLGNEQFF
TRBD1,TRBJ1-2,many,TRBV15,CATSRDRGLNGYTF
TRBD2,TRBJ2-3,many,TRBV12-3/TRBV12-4,CASSLRSSGVPTQYF
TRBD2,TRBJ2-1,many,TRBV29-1,CSVEDHNGRGYNEQFF